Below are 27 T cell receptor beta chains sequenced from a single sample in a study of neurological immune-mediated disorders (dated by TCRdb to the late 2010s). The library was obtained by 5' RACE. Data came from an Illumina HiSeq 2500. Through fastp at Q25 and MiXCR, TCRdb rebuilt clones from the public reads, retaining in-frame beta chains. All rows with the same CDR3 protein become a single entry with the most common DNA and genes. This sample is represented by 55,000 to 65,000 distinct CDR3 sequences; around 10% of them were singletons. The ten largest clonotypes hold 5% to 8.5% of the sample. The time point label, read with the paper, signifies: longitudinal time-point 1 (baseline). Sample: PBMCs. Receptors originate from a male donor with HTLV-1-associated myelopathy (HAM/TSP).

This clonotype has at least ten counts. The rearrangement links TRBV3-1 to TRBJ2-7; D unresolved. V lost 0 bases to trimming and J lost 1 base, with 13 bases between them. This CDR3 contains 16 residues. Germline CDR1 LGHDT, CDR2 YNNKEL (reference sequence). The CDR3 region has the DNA TGTGCCAGCAGCCAAGAAGCTGGAGTATATTCCTACGAGCAGTACTTC. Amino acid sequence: CASSQEAGVYSYEQYF.

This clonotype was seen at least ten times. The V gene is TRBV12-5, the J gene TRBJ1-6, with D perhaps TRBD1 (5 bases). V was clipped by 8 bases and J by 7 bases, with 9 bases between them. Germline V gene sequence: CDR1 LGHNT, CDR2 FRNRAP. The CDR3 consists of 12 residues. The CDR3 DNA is TGTGCTAGTCGGAGGGACAATTCACCCCTCCACTTT. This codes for CASRRDNSPLHF.

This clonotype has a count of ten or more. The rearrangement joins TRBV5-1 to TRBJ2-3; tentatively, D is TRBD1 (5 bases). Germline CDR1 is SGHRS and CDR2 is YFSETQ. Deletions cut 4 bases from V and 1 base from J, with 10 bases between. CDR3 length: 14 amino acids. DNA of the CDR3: TGCGCCAGCAGCCCCGGACACCGCACAGATACGCAGTATTTT. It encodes CASSPGHRTDTQYF.

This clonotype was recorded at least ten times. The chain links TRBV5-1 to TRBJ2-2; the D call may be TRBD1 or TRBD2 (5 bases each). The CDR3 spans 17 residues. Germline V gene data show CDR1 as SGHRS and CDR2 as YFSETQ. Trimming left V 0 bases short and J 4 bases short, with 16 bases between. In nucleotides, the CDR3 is TGCGCCAGCAGCTTGGCAAATTTGGGGGTCGGCACCGGGGAGCTGTTTTTT. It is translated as CASSLANLGVGTGELFF.

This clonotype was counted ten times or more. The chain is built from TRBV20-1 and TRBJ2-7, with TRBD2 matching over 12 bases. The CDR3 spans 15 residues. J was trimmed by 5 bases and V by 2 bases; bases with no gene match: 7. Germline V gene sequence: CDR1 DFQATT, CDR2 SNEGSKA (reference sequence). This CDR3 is CSARILAGGPNEQYF. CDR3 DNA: TGCAGTGCTAGAATCCTAGCGGGGGGGCCGAACGAGCAGTACTTC.

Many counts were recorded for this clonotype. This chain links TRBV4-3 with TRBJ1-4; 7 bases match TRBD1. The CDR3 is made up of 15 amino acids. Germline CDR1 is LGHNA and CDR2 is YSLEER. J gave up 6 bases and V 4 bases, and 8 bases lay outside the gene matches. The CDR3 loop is CASSRVTGRDEKLFF. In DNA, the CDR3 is TGCGCCAGCAGCCGCGTGACAGGGAGGGATGAAAAACTGTTTTTT.

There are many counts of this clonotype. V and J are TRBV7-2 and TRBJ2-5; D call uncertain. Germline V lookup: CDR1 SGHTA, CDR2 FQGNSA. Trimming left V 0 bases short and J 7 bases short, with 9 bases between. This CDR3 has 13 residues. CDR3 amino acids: CASSLATEGTQYF. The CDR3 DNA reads TGTGCCAGCAGCTTAGCTACCGAAGGGACCCAGTACTTC.

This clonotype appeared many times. The CDR3 loop is CAISEVLAGNEQYF. The CDR3 DNA is TGTGCCATCAGTGAGGTACTAGCGGGAAACGAGCAGTACTTC. J is TRBJ2-7 and V is TRBV10-3; 10 bases agree with TRBD2. The CDR3 consists of 14 residues. The ends lost 2 bases at V and 5 bases at J; junction bases unmatched: 3. Germline V gene data show CDR1 as ENHRY and CDR2 as SYGVKD.

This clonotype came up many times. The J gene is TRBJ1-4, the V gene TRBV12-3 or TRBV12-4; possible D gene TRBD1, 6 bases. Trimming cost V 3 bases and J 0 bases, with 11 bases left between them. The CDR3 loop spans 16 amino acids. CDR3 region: CASSFRGGATNEKLFF. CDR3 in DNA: TGTGCCAGCAGTTTTCGAGGGGGAGCAACTAATGAAAAACTGTTTTTT.

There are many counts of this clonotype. As DNA, the CDR3 is TGCAGCGTCGATACAAGCTCTGGGGCCAACGTCCTGACTTTC. This translates into CSVDTSSGANVLTF. The J gene is TRBJ2-6, the V gene TRBV29-1; unclear D gene. The CDR3 is made up of 14 amino acids. The germline gives CDR1 SQVTM, CDR2 ANQGSEA. The V end lost 6 bases, the J end lost 0 bases, and 9 bases lay between the germline ends.

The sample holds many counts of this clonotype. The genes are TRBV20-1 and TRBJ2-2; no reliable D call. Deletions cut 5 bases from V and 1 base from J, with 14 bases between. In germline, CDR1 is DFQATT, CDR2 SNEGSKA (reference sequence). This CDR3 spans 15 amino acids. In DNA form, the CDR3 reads TGCAGTGCTCCGAACTATCAGGAGAACACCGGGGAGCTGTTTTTT. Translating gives CSAPNYQENTGELFF.

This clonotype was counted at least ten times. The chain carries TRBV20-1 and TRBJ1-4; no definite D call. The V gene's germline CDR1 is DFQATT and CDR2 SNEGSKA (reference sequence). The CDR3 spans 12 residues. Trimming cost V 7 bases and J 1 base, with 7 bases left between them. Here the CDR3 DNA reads TGCAGTGTTGGGGAAACTAATGAAAAACTGTTTTTT. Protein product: CSVGETNEKLFF.

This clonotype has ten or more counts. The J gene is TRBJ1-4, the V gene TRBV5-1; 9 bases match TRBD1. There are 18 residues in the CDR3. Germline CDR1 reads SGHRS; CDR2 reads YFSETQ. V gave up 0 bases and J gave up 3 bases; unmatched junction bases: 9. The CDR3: CASSLVGTGFSANEKLFF. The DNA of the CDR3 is TGCGCCAGCAGCTTGGTCGGGACAGGGTTTTCGGCTAATGAAAAACTGTTTTTT.

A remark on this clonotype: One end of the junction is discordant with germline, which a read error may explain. CDR3 bases: TGTGCCAACAGTGTCCGGCCCAATGAGCAGTTCTTT. Translating gives CANSVRPNEQFF. The chain recombines TRBV2 with TRBJ2-1; no firm D call. Germline V CDR1 and CDR2: SNHLY, FYNNEI. The CDR3 spans 12 residues.

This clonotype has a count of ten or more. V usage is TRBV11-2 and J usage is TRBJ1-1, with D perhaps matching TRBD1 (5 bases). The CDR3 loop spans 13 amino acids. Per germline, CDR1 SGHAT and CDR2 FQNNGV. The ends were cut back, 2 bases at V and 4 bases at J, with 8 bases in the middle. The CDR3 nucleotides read TGTGCCAGCAGCTTATCCGGGGGCACTGAAGCTTTCTTT. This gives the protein CASSLSGGTEAFF.

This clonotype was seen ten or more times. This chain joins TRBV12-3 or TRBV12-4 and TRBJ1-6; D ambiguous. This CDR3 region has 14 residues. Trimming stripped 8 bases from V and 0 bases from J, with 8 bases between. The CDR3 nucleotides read TGTGCCAGCCGACCTAGCTCCTATAATTCACCCCTCCACTTT. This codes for CASRPSSYNSPLHF.

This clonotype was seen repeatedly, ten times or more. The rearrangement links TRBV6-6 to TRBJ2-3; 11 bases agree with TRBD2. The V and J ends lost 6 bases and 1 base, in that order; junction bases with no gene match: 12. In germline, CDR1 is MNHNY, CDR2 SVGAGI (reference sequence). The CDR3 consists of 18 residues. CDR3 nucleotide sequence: TGTGCCAGCAGCCGACCCCTTCGGACTAGCGGGCGCACAGATACGCAGTATTTT. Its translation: CASSRPLRTSGRTDTQYF.

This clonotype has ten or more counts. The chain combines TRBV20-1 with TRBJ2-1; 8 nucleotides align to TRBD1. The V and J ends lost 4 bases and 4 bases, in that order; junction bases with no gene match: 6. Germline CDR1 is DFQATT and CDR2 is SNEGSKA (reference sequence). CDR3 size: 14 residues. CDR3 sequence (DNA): TGCAGTGCTATGACAGGGGATAATTACAATGAGCAGTTCTTC. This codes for CSAMTGDNYNEQFF.

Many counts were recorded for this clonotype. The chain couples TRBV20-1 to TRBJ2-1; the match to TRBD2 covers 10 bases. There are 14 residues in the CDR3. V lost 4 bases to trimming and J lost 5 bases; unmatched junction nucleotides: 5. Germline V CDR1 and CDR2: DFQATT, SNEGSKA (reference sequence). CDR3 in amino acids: CSAKRGGAHNEQFF. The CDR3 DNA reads TGCAGTGCTAAGCGGGGGGGCGCCCACAATGAGCAGTTCTTC.

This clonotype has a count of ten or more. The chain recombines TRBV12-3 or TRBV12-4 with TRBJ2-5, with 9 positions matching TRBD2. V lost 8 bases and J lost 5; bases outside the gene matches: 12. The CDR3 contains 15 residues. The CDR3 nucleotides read TGTGCCAGCTCCCCGGGGGGGCGGGGGGGTGAGACCCAGTACTTC. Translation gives CASSPGGRGGETQYF.

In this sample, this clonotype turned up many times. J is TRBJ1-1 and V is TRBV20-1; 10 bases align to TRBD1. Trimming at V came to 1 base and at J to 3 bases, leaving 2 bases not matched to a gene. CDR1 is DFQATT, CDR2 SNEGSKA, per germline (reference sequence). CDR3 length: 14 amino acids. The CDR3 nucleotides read TGCAGTGCTAGAGCCGGGACAGGGGACACTGAAGCTTTCTTT. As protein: CSARAGTGDTEAFF.

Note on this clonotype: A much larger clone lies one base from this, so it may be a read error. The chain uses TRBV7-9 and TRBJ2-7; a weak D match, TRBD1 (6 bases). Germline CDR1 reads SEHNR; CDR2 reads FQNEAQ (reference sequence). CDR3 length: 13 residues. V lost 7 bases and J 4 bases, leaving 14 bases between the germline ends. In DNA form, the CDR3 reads TGTGCCAGCAACACGGACAGTTGGTACGAGCAGTACTTC. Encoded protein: CASNTDSWYEQYF.

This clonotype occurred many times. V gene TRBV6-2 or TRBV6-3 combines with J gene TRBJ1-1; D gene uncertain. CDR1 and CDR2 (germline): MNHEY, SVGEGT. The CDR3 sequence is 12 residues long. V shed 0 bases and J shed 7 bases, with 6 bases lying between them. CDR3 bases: TGTGCCAGCAGTTACTCGAAGCTTGAAGCTTTCTTT. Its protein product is CASSYSKLEAFF.

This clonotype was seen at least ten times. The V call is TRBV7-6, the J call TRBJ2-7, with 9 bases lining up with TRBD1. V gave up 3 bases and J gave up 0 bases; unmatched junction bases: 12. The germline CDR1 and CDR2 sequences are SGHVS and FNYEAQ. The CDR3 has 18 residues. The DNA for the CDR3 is TGTGCCAGCAGCTTGAAGGACAGGGGCGCCTATAGCTCCTACGAGCAGTACTTC. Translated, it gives CASSLKDRGAYSSYEQYF.

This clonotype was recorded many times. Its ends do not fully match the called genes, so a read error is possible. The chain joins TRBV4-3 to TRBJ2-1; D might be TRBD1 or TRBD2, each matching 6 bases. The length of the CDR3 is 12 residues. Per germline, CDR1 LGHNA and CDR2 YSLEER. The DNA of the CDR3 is TGCGCCAGCAGCCAAGGGGGGGCGTCGATGGTCTTC. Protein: CASSQGGASMVF.

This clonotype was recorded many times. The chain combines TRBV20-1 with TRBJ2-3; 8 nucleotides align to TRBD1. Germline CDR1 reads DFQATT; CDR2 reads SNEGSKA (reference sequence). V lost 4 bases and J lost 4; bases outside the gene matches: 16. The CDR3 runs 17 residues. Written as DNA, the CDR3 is TGCAGTGCTACGCCCGTGGGCAGGGGGCGAAGTGCAGATACGCAGTATTTT. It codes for CSATPVGRGRSADTQYF.

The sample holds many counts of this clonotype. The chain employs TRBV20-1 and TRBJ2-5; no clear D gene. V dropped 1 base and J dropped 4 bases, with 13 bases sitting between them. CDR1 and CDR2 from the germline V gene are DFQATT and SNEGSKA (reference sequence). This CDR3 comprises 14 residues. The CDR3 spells CSARVRWGGETQYF. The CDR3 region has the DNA TGCAGTGCTAGAGTCAGATGGGGTGGAGAGACCCAGTACTTC.